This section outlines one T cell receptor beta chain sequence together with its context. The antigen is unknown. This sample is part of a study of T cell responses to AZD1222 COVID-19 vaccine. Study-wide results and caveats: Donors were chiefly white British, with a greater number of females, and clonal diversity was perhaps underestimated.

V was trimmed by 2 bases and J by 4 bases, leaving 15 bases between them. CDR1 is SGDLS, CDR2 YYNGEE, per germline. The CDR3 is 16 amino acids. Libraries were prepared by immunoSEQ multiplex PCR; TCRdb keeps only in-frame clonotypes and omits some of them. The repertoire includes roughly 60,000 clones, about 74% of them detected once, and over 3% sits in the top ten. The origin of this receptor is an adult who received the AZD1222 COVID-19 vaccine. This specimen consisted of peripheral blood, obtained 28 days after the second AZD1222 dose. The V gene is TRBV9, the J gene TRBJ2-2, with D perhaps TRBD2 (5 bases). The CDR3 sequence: CASSVGAGMITGELFF. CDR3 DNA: TGTGCCAGCAGCGTGGGAGCCGGCATGATCACCGGGGAGCTGTTTTTT. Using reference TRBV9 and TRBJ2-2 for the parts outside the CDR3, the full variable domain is DSGVTQTPKHLITATGQRVTLRCSPRSGDLSVYWYQQSLDQGLQFLIQYYNGEERAKGNILERFSAQQFPDLHSELNLSSLELGDSALYFCASSVGAGMITGELFFGEGSRLTVL.